The clone carrying this T cell receptor (beta chain) was detected only once. The data derive from a study of blood T cell repertoires in COVID-19. Germline V CDR1 and CDR2: SQVTM, ANQGSEA. This CDR3 comprises 12 residues. V was pared by 4 bases and J by 7 bases, with 6 bases of the junction left unmatched. The table came from immunoSEQ multiplex PCR; TCRdb's copy has only in-frame clones and leaves some out. The table records about 430,000 clones, approximately 90% of them present only once. The specimen was PBMCs or T cells enriched from blood (not recorded which). The sequence came from a woman aged 30 to 39 with acute COVID-19. The chain uses TRBV29-1 and TRBJ1-2; TRBD1 aligns across 7 bases. The CDR3 loop reads CSVVDREVGYTF. For the CDR3, the DNA is TGCAGCGTTGTCGACAGGGAGGTTGGCTACACCTTC.